This record covers a single T cell receptor beta chain. What it binds is not known. TCRdb re-called the 5' RACE reads through MiXCR, storing one row per CDR3 protein. Altogether roughly 690,000 distinct CDR3 sequences are present, roughly 6% being singletons, with the ten largest covering under 2%. The data originate from a study of identical twins. V was clipped by 2 bases and J by 1 base, with 9 bases between them. This CDR3 is 16 amino acids long. Germline CDR1 reads SGHDN; CDR2 reads FVKESK. Whole-study results and caveats: Out-of-frame TCR alpha sharing in monozygotic twins exceeded recombination model predictions.

What was sequenced was naive T cells sorted from blood. The rearrangement joins TRBV14 to TRBJ1-6; D possibly corresponds to TRBD1 (5 bases). The receptor comes from a man between 18 and 35 years old in good health. The CDR3 protein is CASSQFRVSYNSPLHF. In DNA form, the CDR3 reads TGTGCCAGCAGCCAATTCAGGGTGTCCTATAATTCACCCCTCCACTTT.